This TCR beta chain was sequenced for a study of beta chain features in type 1 diabetes. Study details: Cell yields, age and gender were similar between patients and healthy donors. Study-level points and caveats: For TCRB rearrangement, an influence of HLA type remained unresolved here. Shortening of TCRB CDR3s, moderate but significant, appeared in all four CD4+ subsets of Type 1 diabetes patients.

Sorting that relied on CD45RO/CCR7/CD25/CD127/CD95/CD27 yielded CD4+ naive, central memory, regulatory and stem cell-like memory cells. Reverse transcription of all isolated RNA meant that expressed TCRB transcripts were sequenced. Generated by immunoSEQ multiplex PCR, the TCRdb table keeps only in-frame clones and is missing some. This sample has some 640,000 clones; more than 13% occur once, and the top ten carry 0.03% to 0.04%. With respect to this clone: As yet, its antigen is unknown.

V was cut by 6 bases and J by 2 bases, with 10 bases left in between. There are 13 residues in the CDR3. From germline, CDR1 is SGHRS and CDR2 YFSETQ. What was sequenced was naive CD4+ T cells from blood. The V gene is TRBV5-1, the J gene TRBJ2-3; D is unresolved. The sequence derives from a man aged 18 to 35 with type 1 diabetes. The CDR3 loop is CASKKTYTDTQYF. DNA for the CDR3: TGCGCCAGCAAAAAGACATACACAGATACGCAGTATTTT.